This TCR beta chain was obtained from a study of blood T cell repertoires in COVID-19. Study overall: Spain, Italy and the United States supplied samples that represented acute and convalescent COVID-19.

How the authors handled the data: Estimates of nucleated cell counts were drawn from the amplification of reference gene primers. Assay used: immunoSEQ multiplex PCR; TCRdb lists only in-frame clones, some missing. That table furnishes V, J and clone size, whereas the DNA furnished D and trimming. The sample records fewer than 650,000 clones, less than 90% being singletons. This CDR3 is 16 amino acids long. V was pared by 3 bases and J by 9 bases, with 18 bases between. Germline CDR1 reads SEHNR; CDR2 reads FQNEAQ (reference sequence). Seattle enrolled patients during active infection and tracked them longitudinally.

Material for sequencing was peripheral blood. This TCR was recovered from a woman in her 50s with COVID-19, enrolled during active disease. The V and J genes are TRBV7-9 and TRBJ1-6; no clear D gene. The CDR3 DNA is TGTGCCAGCAGCTTCGGCGGACGGTCGGAGGGTTCACCCCTCCACTTT. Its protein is CASSFGGRSEGSPLHF.